This T cell receptor (beta chain) was sequenced for a study of cytomegalovirus exposure and HLA in healthy donors. Turning to the study itself: Out of 398 genotyped donors, less than 85% belonged to the Caucasian-associated ancestry cluster.

Germline values: CDR1 LNHDA, CDR2 SQIVND (reference sequence). The CDR3 runs 14 residues. The germline V and J ends were trimmed by 5 bases and 2 bases, with 13 bases remaining between them. With regard to this clone: Antigen specificity is unknown.

The PCR ran on 60 Vbeta and 13 Jbeta primers. Method: immunoSEQ multiplex PCR; TCRdb's copy keeps in-frame clones and lacks some. The table includes 100,000 to 150,000 clones, around 76% detected once. Findings and limits, study-wide: In a later analysis, TCR beta V- and J-gene trimming showed a link to a missense DCLRE1C variant. In an earlier analysis, about 90% or about 30%: the productive usage of most TCR beta V segments.

The sequence was obtained from a male donor in good health and CMV-seronegative. Sequences were obtained from PBMCs. This sequence joins TRBV19 and TRBJ2-7; D perhaps matches TRBD1 (6 bases). The DNA for the CDR3 is TGTGCCAGTAGTGAAAGTCAGGGGCCCTACGAGCAGTACTTC. Translation gives CASSESQGPYEQYF.